This T cell receptor beta chain was identified during a study of CD4+ T cells in melanoma. General study points: Diverse differentiation states were reported for melanoma neoantigen-specific CD4+ T cells. A reported correlation linked neoantigen-specific CD4+ T cells to CD8+, macrophage and B cell function.

There are 13 residues in the CDR3. V was cut by 5 bases and J by 0 bases, with 7 bases left in between. Germline CDR1 is ENHRY and CDR2 is SYGVKD. This table comes from immunoSEQ multiplex PCR, and its TCRdb copy is limited to in-frame clones, with some not included. The sample holds roughly 50,000 clones, roughly nine tenths seen once. For this clone: Its specificity is not known.

The V call is TRBV10-3, the J call TRBJ1-1; D is undetermined. The receptor was isolated from a human donor with melanoma. The specimen sequenced was peripheral blood. Here the CDR3 reads CAISITVNTEAFF. CDR3 DNA: TGTGCCATCAGTATAACGGTGAACACTGAAGCTTTCTTT.